This passage covers 19 T cell receptor beta chains from one sample sequenced in a study of cytomegalovirus exposure and HLA in healthy donors. Profiling relied on immunoSEQ multiplex PCR, and the TCRdb table lists in-frame clones only, not all of them. Of roughly 300,000 clones listed, about nine tenths are singletons. The sample was PBMCs. The receptors come from a woman aged 18-30 years in good health and CMV-seronegative.

The chain uses TRBV4-3 and TRBJ2-1; 9 bases are shared with TRBD2. Germline CDR1 reads LGHNA; CDR2 reads YSLEER. CDR3 length: 14 residues. Trimming at V came to 1 base and at J to 6 bases, leaving 1 base not matched to a gene. Here the CDR3 DNA reads TGCGCCAGCAGCCAAGTTAGCGGGGGCAATGAGCAGTTCTTC. Translating it yields CASSQVSGGNEQFF.

The rearrangement joins TRBV18 to TRBJ2-2, with 10 bases fitting TRBD2. The CDR3 is made up of 16 amino acids. CDR1 and CDR2 (germline): KGHSH, LQKENI. Unmatched junction bases numbered 2, after V lost 4 bases and J lost 0 bases. CDR3 region: CASSQLAGTNTGELFF. The CDR3 DNA is TGTGCCAGCTCACAACTAGCGGGGACGAACACCGGGGAGCTGTTTTTT. Using reference TRBV18 and TRBJ2-2 for the parts outside the CDR3, the full variable domain is NAGVMQNPRHLVRRRGQEARLRCSPMKGHSHVYWYRQLPEEGLKFMVYLQKENIIDESGMPKERFSAEFPKEGPSILRIQQVVRGDSAAYFCASSQLAGTNTGELFFGEGSRLTVL.

For this clone: Different DNA sequences within this sample yield the same CDR3. V is TRBV7-2 and J is TRBJ2-7; 7 bases fit TRBD2. This CDR3 has 13 residues. Germline assignment: CDR1 SGHTA and CDR2 FQGNSA. V gave up 3 bases and J gave up 2 bases; unmatched junction bases: 1. This chain's CDR3 is CASSFGGAYEQYF. CDR3 bases: TGTGCCAGCAGCTTTGGGGGGGCCTACGAGCAGTACTTC.

This sequence joins TRBV27 and TRBJ2-7; TRBD2 agrees at 9 bases. The CDR3 spans 14 residues. Trimming took 2 bases from V and 3 from J; bases not matched to a gene: 2. Germline values: CDR1 MNHEY, CDR2 SMNVEV (reference sequence). CDR3 sequence: CASSLGAGGYEQYF. CDR3 DNA: TGTGCCAGCAGTTTAGGAGCGGGGGGCTACGAGCAGTACTTC.

The chain couples TRBV4-2 to TRBJ2-1; 11 bases are a match to TRBD2. Germline CDR1 LGHNA, CDR2 YNFKEQ. This CDR3 comprises 17 residues. Trimming removed 1 base from V and 4 bases from J; junction bases left unmatched: 6. In DNA, the CDR3 is TGTGCCAGCAGCCAAGGACCTGGGACTAGCGGTTACAATGAGCAGTTCTTC. Protein: CASSQGPGTSGYNEQFF.

This rearrangement joins TRBV27 to TRBJ2-7; D gene ambiguous. The CDR3 sequence is 17 residues long. V was trimmed by 2 bases and J by 0 bases, leaving 17 bases between them. Per germline, CDR1 MNHEY and CDR2 SMNVEV (reference sequence). The CDR3 region has the DNA TGTGCCAGCAGTTTAACCGGTATCCCTACCCACTCCTACGAGCAGTACTTC. The encoded protein is CASSLTGIPTHSYEQYF.

The V gene is TRBV7-2, the J gene TRBJ2-7, with 12 bases aligning to TRBD2. Unmatched junction bases numbered 14, after V lost 5 bases and J lost 3 bases. Germline loops: CDR1 SGHTA, CDR2 FQGNSA. This CDR3 contains 18 residues. Here the CDR3 reads CASSTGTSGPLTYYEQYF. CDR3 nucleotide sequence: TGTGCCAGCAGCACAGGGACTAGCGGGCCCCTGACCTACTACGAGCAGTACTTC.

The chain combines TRBV28 with TRBJ2-2; TRBD1 might be the D (6 bases). Trimming took off 1 base at V and 3 bases at J, with 21 bases between the two ends. The CDR3 length is 19 residues. The V gene's germline CDR1 is MDHEN and CDR2 SYDVKM. CDR3 sequence: CASSLFLDSSTVDTGELFF. The CDR3 coding sequence is TGTGCCAGCAGTTTATTCCTGGACAGCTCGACCGTGGACACCGGGGAGCTGTTTTTT.

The sample holds one count of this clone. The gene calls are TRBV5-4 and TRBJ2-5; TRBD2 aligns across 11 bases. CDR3 length: 15 residues. The V segment lost 4 bases and the J segment 4 bases; nucleotides outside the gene matches: 6. CDR1 and CDR2 (germline): SGHNT, YYREEE (reference sequence). The CDR3 here is CASSHSGRAGETQYF. Here the CDR3 DNA reads TGTGCCAGCAGCCATAGCGGGAGGGCCGGAGAGACCCAGTACTTC.

V gene TRBV4-3 combines with J gene TRBJ2-1, with TRBD2 matching over 7 bases. This CDR3 region has 15 residues. The V gene's germline CDR1 is LGHNA and CDR2 YSLEER. V gave up 4 bases and J gave up 8 bases; unmatched junction bases: 11. The CDR3 reads CASSPSGEGNYEQFF. As DNA, the CDR3 is TGCGCCAGCAGCCCAAGCGGGGAGGGAAATTATGAGCAGTTCTTC.

This chain links TRBV7-2 with TRBJ1-5, with D hard to call. The V gene's germline CDR1 is SGHTA and CDR2 FQGNSA. The V end lost 5 bases, the J end lost 4 bases, and 9 bases lay between the germline ends. CDR3 length: 13 residues. CDR3: CASSATENQPQHF. Here the CDR3 DNA reads TGTGCCAGCAGCGCTACAGAAAATCAGCCCCAGCATTTT.

This rearrangement joins TRBV28 to TRBJ1-2, with 7 positions matching TRBD1. The germline V gene encodes CDR1 MDHEN and CDR2 SYDVKM. The CDR3 runs 16 residues. Germline trimming cut 1 base from V and 6 bases from J; bases unmatched to any gene: 11. The CDR3 nucleotides read TGTGCCAGCAGTTTATCCGTATCGGGACAGAACGATGGCTACACCTTC. Amino acids: CASSLSVSGQNDGYTF.

V is TRBV7-9 and J is TRBJ2-3, with a possible D match to TRBD1 (6 bases). The CDR3 spans 17 residues. V gave up 4 bases and J gave up 2 bases, with 19 bases separating them. Germline CDR1 and CDR2: SEHNR and FQNEAQ (reference sequence). This CDR3 is CASSSTKGDTYTDTQYF. DNA for the CDR3: TGTGCCAGCAGCTCTACCAAAGGGGACACTTACACAGATACGCAGTATTTT.

V and J are TRBV27 and TRBJ2-7; 13 nucleotides agree with TRBD2. The ends lost 5 bases at V and 5 bases at J; junction bases unmatched: 9. This CDR3 comprises 16 residues. Germline CDR1 reads MNHEY; CDR2 reads SMNVEV (reference sequence). The CDR3 protein is CASSLGPGLAGHEQYF. In DNA, the CDR3 is TGTGCCAGCAGTCTAGGACCGGGACTAGCGGGACACGAGCAGTACTTC.

The gene calls are TRBV4-1 and TRBJ1-2; D may be TRBD1 (5 bases). The ends were cut back, 3 bases at V and 2 bases at J, with 13 bases in the middle. The CDR3 runs to 15 residues. The germline V gene has CDR1 MGHRA and CDR2 YSYEKL. This chain's CDR3 is CASSHPRGGNYGYTF. The CDR3 nucleotides read TGCGCCAGCAGCCACCCCCGCGGGGGAAACTATGGCTACACCTTC.

The V call is TRBV27, the J call TRBJ2-3; possible D gene TRBD2, 6 bases. Trimming cost V 5 bases and J 1 base, with 10 bases left between them. CDR1 is MNHEY and CDR2 is SMNVEV in the germline V gene (reference sequence). CDR3 length: 14 residues. In nucleotides, the CDR3 is TGTGCCAGCAGTCAGGGACTTCGCACAGATACGCAGTATTTT. It translates to CASSQGLRTDTQYF.

The rearrangement joins TRBV5-8 to TRBJ2-1; 11 bases are a match to TRBD2. CDR1 is SGHTS, CDR2 YDEGEE, per germline. The CDR3 has 15 amino acids. Trimming at V came to 7 bases and at J to 7 bases, leaving 10 bases not matched to a gene. CDR3 nucleotide sequence: TGTGCCAGCGACCCGGGACTAGCGGTTACAAATGAGCAGTTCTTC. Encoded protein: CASDPGLAVTNEQFF. Looking up the rest from reference TRBV5-8 and TRBJ2-1 gives the full variable domain: EAGVTQSPTHLIKTRGQQATLRCSPISGHTSVYWYQQALGLGLQFLLWYDEGEERNRGNFPPRFSGRQFPNYSSELNVNALELEDSALYLCASDPGLAVTNEQFFGPGTRLTVL.

This rearrangement joins TRBV5-6 to TRBJ1-5; D perhaps matches TRBD1 (6 bases). The V gene lost 4 bases and the J gene lost 0 bases, with 14 bases spanning the gap. The CDR3 loop spans 16 amino acids. CDR1 is SGHDT and CDR2 is YYEEEE in the germline V gene. CDR3 protein: CASSTGQGTSNQPQHF. The CDR3 region has the DNA TGTGCCAGCAGCACTGGGCAGGGGACTAGCAATCAGCCCCAGCATTTT. The full variable domain, with the rest looked up from reference TRBV5-6 and TRBJ1-5, is DAGVTQSPTHLIKTRGQQVTLRCSPKSGHDTVSWYQQALGQGPQFIFQYYEEEERQRGNFPDRFSGHQFPNYSSELNVNALLLGDSALYLCASSTGQGTSNQPQHFGDGTRLSIL.

This sequence joins TRBV28 and TRBJ1-3; D is perhaps TRBD1 (6 bases). The CDR3 contains 15 residues. Trimming cost V 5 bases and J 4 bases, with 15 bases left between them. Germline V CDR1 and CDR2: MDHEN, SYDVKM. The CDR3 DNA reads as TGTGCCAGCAGTAGGGGGACCGTAACAGGAAACACCATATATTTT. Its protein is CASSRGTVTGNTIYF.